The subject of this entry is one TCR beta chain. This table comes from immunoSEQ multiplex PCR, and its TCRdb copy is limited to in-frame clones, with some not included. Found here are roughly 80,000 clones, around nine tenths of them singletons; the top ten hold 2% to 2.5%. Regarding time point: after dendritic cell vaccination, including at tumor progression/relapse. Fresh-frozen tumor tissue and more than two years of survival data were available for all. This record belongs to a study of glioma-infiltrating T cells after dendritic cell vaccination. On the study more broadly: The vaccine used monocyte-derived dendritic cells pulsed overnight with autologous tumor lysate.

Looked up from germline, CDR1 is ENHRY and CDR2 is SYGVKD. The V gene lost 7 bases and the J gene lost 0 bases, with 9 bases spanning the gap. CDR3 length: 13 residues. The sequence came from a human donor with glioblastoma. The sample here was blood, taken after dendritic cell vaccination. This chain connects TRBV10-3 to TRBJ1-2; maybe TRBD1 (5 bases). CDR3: CAITGGANYGYTF. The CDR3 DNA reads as TGTGCCATCACGGGGGGGGCTAACTATGGCTACACCTTC.